Sequencing of this T cell receptor beta chain was carried out in a study of OX40 agonist ivuxolimab in advanced cancers. Study in general: Treatment received earlier with anti-PD-1, anti-PD-L1 or anti-CTLA-4 agents was allowed, and roughly 40% had some. Study-level results: Both CD4+ and CD8+ T cell populations in blood had undergone clonal expansion by week 6 at 0.1 to 3.0 mg/kg.

The method was immunoSEQ multiplex PCR; TCRdb's version includes in-frame clones alone and lacks a portion of them. The repertoire holds about 25,000 clones, with approximately 80% as singletons. Trimming stripped 3 bases from V and 3 bases from J, with 9 bases between. Germline lookup yields CDR1 KGHSH and CDR2 LQKENI. CDR3 size: 13 residues. Of note for this clone: Its antigen is still unknown.

The chain recombines TRBV18 with TRBJ2-7; D is unclear. The sequence was collected from an adult with an advanced solid tumor such as melanoma, head and neck, liver or kidney cancer. Sequencing used CD4+ or CD8+ T cells sorted from blood, obtained in a trial of the OX40 agonist ivuxolimab. CDR3: CASSPSPDYEQYF. The CDR3 coding sequence is TGTGCCAGCTCACCGAGCCCCGACTACGAGCAGTACTTC. Together with reference TRBV18 and TRBJ2-7, the CDR3 gives the full variable domain: NAGVMQNPRHLVRRRGQEARLRCSPMKGHSHVYWYRQLPEEGLKFMVYLQKENIIDESGMPKERFSAEFPKEGPSILRIQQVVRGDSAAYFCASSPSPDYEQYFGPGTRLTVT.